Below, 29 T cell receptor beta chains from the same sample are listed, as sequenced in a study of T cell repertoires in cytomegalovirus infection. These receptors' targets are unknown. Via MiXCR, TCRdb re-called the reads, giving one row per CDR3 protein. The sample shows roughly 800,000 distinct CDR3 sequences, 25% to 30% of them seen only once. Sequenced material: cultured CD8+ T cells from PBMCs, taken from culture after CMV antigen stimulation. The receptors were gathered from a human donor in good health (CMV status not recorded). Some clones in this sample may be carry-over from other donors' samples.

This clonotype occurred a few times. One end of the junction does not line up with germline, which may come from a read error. Written as DNA, the CDR3 is TGTGCCAGCACCAAGACCGGGACGGGCAAACAGCCCCAGCATTTT. Encoded protein: CASTKTGTGKQPQHF. The chain recombines TRBV12-3 or TRBV12-4 with TRBJ1-5; possible D gene TRBD1, 5 bases. The CDR3 sequence is 15 residues long.

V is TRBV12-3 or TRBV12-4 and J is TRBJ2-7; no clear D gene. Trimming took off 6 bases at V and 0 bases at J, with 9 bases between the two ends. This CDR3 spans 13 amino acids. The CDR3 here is CASSPRPSYEQYV. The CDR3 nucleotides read TGTGCCAGCAGCCCCAGGCCCTCCTACGAGCAGTACGTC.

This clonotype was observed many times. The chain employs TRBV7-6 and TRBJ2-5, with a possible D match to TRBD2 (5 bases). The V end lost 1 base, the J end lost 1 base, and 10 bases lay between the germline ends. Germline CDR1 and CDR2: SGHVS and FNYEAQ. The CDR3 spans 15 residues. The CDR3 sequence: CASSLGPGSQETQYF. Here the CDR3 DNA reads TGTGCCAGCAGCTTAGGACCGGGGAGCCAAGAGACCCAGTACTTC.

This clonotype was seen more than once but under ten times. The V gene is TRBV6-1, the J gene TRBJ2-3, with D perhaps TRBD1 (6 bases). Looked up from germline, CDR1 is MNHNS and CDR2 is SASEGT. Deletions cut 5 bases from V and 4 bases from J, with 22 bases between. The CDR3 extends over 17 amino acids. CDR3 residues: CASSSLRTGIGPDTQYF. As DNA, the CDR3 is TGTGCCAGCAGTTCACTTCGCACAGGGATTGGCCCAGATACGCAGTATTTT.

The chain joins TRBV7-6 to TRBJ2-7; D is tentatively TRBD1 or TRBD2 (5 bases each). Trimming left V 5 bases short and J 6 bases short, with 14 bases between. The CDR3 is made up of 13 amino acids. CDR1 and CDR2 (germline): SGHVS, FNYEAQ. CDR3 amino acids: CASSNEGFGEQYF. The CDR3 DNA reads TGTGCCAGCAGCAATGAGGGGTTCGGCGAGCAGTACTTC.

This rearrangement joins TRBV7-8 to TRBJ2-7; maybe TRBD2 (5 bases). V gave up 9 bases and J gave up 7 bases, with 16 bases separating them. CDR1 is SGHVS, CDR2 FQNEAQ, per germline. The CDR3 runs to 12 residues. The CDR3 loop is CARLSDPGEQYV. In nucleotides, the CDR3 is TGTGCCAGGTTATCCGACCCGGGGGAGCAGTACGTC.

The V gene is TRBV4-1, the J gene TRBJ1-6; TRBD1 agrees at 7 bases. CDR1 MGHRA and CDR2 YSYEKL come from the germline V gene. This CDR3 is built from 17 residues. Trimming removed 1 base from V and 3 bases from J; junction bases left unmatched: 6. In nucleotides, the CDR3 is TGCGCCAGCAGCCAAGGTCGGGACAGAATCTATAATTCACCCCTCCACTTT. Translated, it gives CASSQGRDRIYNSPLHF.

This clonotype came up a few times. In DNA form, the CDR3 reads TGTGCCAGCAGCTTAGGAACAGAAGGCTACACCTTC. Translated, it gives CASSLGTEGYTF. The V gene is TRBV13, the J gene TRBJ1-2; D gene ambiguous. This CDR3 is built from 12 residues. V was trimmed by 0 bases and J by 8 bases, leaving 7 bases between them. Germline V CDR1 and CDR2: PRHDT, FYEKMQ (reference sequence).

The CDR3 nucleotides are TGTGCCAGCTCAACTCACACAGATACGCAGTATTTT. Translated: CASSTHTDTQYF. The V and J genes are TRBV2 and TRBJ2-3, with D unresolved. The CDR3 totals 12 residues. The germline V and J ends were trimmed by 8 bases and 2 bases, with 8 bases remaining between them. Germline loops: CDR1 SNHLY, CDR2 FYNNEI.

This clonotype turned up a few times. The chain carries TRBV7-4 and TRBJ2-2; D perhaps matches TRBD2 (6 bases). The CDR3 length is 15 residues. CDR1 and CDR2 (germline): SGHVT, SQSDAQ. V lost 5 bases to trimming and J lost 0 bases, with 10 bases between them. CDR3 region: CASSGTRANTGELFF. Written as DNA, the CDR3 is TGTGCCAGCAGCGGGACTCGCGCGAACACCGGGGAGCTGTTTTTT.

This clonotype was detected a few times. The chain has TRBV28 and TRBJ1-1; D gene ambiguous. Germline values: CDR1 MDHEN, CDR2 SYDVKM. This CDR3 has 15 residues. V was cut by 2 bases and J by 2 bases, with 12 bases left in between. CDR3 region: CASSLRAGYNTEAFF. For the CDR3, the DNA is TGTGCCAGCAGTTTACGGGCAGGATACAACACTGAAGCTTTCTTT.

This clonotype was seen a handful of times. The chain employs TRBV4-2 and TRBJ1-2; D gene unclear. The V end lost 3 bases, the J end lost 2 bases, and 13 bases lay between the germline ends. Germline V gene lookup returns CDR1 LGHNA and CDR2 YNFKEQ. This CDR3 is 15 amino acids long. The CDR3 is CASSHATEINYGYTF. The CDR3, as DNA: TGTGCCAGCAGCCATGCTACAGAGATAAACTATGGCTACACCTTC.

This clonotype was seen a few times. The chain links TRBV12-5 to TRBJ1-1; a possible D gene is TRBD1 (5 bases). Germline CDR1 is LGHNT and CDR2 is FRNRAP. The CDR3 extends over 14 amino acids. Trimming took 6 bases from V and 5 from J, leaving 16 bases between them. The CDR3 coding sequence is TGTGCTAGTGGGTATGGGACGGTCGGTACTGAAGCTTTCTTT. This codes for CASGYGTVGTEAFF.

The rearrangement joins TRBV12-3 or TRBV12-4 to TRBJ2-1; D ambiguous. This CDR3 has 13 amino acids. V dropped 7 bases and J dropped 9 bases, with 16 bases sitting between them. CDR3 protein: CASTGALWGEQFF. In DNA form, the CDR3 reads TGTGCCAGCACCGGAGCCCTCTGGGGTGAGCAGTTCTTC.

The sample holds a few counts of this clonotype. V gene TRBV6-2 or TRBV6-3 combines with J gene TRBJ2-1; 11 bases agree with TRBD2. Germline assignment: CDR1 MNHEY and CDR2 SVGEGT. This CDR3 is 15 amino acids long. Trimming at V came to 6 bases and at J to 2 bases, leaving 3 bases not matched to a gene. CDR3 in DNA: TGTGCCAGCAGGTTTAGCGGGGGGGCCTACAATGAGCAGTTCTTC. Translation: CASRFSGGAYNEQFF.

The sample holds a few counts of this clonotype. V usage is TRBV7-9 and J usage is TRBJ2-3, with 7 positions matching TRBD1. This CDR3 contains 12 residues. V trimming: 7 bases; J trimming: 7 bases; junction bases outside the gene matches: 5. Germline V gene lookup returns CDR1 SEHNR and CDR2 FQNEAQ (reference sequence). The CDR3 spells CASTGDSHTQYF. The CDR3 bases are TGTGCCAGCACCGGGGACAGCCATACGCAGTATTTT.

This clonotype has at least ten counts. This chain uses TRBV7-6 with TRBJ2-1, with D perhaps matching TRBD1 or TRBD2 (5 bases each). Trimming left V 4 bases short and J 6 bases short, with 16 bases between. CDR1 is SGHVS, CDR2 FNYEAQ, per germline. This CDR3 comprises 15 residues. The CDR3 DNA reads TGTGCCAGCAGCTCTATCGGGACCAACCGCAATGAGCAGTTCTTC. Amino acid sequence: CASSSIGTNRNEQFF.

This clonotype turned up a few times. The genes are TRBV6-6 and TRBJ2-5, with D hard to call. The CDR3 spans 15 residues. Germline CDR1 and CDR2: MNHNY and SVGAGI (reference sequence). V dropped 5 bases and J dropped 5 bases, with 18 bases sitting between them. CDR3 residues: CASSAEVIRRETQYF. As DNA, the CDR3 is TGTGCCAGCAGTGCTGAGGTGATTCGCAGGGAGACCCAGTACTTC.

The CDR3 DNA follows: TGTGCCAGTAGTAAACGGGGGGTCTCGTACGAGCAGTACTTC. This sequence encodes CASSKRGVSYEQYF. This rearrangement joins TRBV19 to TRBJ2-7; 7 nucleotides agree with TRBD2. V was clipped by 4 bases and J by 4 bases; unmatched bases: 7. CDR1 LNHDA and CDR2 SQIVND come from the germline V gene (reference sequence). The CDR3 consists of 14 residues.

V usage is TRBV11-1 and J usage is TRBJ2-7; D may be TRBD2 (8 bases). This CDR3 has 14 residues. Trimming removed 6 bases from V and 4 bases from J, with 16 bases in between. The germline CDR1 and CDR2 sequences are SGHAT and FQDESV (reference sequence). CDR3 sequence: CASSRGGTAYEQYV. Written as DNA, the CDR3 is TGTGCCAGCAGTCGGGGGGGGACAGCTTACGAGCAGTACGTC.

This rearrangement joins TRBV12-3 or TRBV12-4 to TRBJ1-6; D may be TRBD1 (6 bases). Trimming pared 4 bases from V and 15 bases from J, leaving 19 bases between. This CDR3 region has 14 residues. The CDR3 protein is CASSYTGPTGDLHF. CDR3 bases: TGTGCCAGCAGTTACACAGGGCCGACCGGGGACCTCCACTTT.

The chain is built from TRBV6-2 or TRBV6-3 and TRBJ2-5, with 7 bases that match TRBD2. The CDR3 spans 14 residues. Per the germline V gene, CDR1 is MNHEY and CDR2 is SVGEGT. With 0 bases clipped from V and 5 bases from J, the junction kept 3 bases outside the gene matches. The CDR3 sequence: CASSYSNGGETQYF. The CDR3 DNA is TGTGCCAGCAGTTACTCGAACGGGGGGGAGACCCAGTACTTC.

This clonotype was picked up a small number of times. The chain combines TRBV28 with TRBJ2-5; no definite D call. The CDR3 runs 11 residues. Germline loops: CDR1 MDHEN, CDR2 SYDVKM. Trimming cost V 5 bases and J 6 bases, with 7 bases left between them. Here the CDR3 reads CASSVSKTQYF. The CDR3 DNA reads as TGTGCCAGCAGTGTATCCAAGACCCAGTACTTC.

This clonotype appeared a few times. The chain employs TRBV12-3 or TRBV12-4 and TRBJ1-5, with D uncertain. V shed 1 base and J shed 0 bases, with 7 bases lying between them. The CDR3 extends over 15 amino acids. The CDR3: CASSLDDYSNQPQHF. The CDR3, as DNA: TGTGCCAGCAGTTTAGATGATTATAGCAATCAGCCCCAGCATTTT.

The CDR3 loop reads CASLTNTEAFF. The CDR3 DNA is TGTGCCAGCCTCACGAACACTGAAGCTTTCTTT. V and J are TRBV27 and TRBJ1-1; D unclear. Per the germline V gene, CDR1 is MNHEY and CDR2 is SMNVEV (reference sequence). The V gene lost 8 bases and the J gene lost 1 base, with 5 bases spanning the gap. The CDR3 sequence is 11 residues long.

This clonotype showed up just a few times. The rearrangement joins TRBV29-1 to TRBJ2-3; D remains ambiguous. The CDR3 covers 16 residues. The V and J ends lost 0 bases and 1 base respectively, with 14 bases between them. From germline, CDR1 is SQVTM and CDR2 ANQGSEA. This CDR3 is CSVEDFKESGTDTQYF. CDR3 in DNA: TGCAGCGTTGAAGATTTCAAGGAAAGCGGCACAGATACGCAGTATTTT.

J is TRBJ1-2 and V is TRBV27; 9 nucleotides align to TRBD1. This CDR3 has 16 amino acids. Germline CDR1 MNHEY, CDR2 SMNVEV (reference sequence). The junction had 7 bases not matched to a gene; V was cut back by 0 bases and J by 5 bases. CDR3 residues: CASSLSGGTGFYGYTF. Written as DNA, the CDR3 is TGTGCCAGCAGTTTATCAGGAGGGACAGGGTTTTATGGCTACACCTTC.

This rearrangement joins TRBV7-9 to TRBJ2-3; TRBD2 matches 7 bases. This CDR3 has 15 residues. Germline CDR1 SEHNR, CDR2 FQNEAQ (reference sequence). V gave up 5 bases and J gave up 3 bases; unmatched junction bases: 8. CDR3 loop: CASSGRDGITDTQYF. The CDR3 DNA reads TGTGCCAGCAGCGGGAGGGACGGAATTACAGATACGCAGTATTTT.

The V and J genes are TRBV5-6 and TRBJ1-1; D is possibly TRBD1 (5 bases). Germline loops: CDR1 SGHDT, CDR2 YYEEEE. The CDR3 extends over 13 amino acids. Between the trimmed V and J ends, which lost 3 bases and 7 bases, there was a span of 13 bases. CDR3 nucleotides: TGTGCCAGCAGCTACGGGGCCGGCTTTGAAGCTTTCTTT. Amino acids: CASSYGAGFEAFF.